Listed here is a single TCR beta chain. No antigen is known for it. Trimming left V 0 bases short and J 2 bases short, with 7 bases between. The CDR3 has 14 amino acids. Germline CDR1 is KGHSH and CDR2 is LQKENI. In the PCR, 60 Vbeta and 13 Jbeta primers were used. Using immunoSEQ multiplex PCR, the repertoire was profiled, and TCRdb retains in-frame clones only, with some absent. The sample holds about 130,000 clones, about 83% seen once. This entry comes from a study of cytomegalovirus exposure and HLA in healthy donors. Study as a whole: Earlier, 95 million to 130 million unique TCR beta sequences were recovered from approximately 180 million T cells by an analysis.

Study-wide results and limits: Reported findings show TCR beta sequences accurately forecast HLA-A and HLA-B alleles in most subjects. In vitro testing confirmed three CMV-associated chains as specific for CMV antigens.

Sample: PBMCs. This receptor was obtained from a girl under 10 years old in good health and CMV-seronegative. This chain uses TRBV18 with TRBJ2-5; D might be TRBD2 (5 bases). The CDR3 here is CASSPPRGQETQYF. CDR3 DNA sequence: TGTGCCAGCTCACCACCCCGGGGTCAAGAGACCCAGTACTTC.